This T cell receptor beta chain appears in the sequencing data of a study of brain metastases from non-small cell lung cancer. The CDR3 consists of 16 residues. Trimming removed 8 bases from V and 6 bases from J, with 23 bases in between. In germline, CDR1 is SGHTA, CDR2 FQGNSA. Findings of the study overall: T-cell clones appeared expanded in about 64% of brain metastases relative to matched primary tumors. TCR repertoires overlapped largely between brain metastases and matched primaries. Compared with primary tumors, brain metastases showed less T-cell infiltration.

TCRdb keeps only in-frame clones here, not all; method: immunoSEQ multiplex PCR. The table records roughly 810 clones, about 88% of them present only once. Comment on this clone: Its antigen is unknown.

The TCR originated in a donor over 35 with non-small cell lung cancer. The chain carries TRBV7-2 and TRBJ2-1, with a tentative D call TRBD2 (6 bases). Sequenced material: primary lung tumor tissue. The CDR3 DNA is TGTGCCAGCGTAGAATTGGCCCCGGGACTCGGCAATGAGCAGTTCTTC. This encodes CASVELAPGLGNEQFF.